The 31 T cell receptor beta chains presented below share a single source sample, sequenced in a study of tumor-infiltrating lymphocytes in primary liver carcinoma. Taking 20-30 mg of unsorted bulk tissue, the authors co-extracted RNA and DNA. TCR beta cDNA was prepared out of roughly 0.5 ug total RNA by means of a constant-region primer. Investigators got TCR beta libraries out of three nested multiplex PCR rounds, done with slightly modified ARM-PCR. Both of the initial two PCR rounds ran for 10 cycles and employed TRBV1-TRBV30 forward primers alongside a C-beta reverse primer. TCRdb reprocessed the multiplex PCR reads via MiXCR and lists one record per CDR3 protein. The table records approximately 73,000 distinct CDR3 sequences, around 75% of them present only once. Specimen: liver tumor tissue from sampling region 4. The sample's subset: tumor region T4, right-lateral pole. Every receptor here comes from a woman aged 60 to 75 with primary liver carcinoma and hepatitis B virus infection.

A word on this clonotype: In this CDR3 the conserved last residue, phenylalanine or tryptophan, is missing, so a read error is likely. The chain recombines TRBV6-1 with TRBJ2-7; D gene uncertain. There are 13 residues in the CDR3. Trimming took off 4 bases at V and 6 bases at J, with 13 bases between the two ends. Germline assignment: CDR1 MNHNS and CDR2 SASEGT. The CDR3 protein is CASSATGPTEQYS. CDR3 in DNA: TGTGCCAGCAGTGCAACCGGGCCTACCGAGCAGTACTCC.

A word on this clonotype: An end of the junction differs from the germline gene, which may be a read error. The chain carries TRBV11-2 and TRBJ2-3; the match to TRBD2 covers 11 bases. The germline V gene has CDR1 SGHAT and CDR2 FQNNGV. The CDR3 spans 15 residues. The CDR3 nucleotides read TGTGCCGGCAGTCCTGGACTAGCGGGCCCAGATACTCAGTATTTT. Protein product: CAGSPGLAGPDTQYF.

Comments on this clonotype: Because it lacks the conserved phenylalanine or tryptophan at the end, this CDR3 is likely a read error. The V and J genes are TRBV30 and TRBJ1-1; D not certain. Germline assignment: CDR1 GTSNPN and CDR2 SVGIG (reference sequence). Trimming left V 7 bases short and J 1 base short, with 10 bases between. CDR3 length: 12 amino acids. CDR3 DNA: TGTGCCTCATGGTGGGGGAACACTGAAGCTTTCTCT. It yields the protein CASWWGNTEAFS.

This clonotype counts as medium-sized. The V gene is TRBV29-1, the J gene TRBJ2-5; D not certain. CDR1 is SQVTM, CDR2 ANQGSEA, per germline. The CDR3 is made up of 13 amino acids. Trimming left V 1 base short and J 3 bases short, with 9 bases between. The CDR3 nucleotides read TGCAGCGTTGAAGGGTCTGCAAAAGAGACCCAGTACTTC. This translates into CSVEGSAKETQYF.

This clonotype has only one observation. An end of the junction does not agree with germline; a read error may underlie this. This chain joins TRBV29-1 and TRBJ2-1, with TRBD2 matching over 7 bases. This CDR3 comprises 14 residues. CDR1 is SQVTM and CDR2 is ANQGSEA in the germline V gene. Here the CDR3 reads CGVEGPAGRDEQFF. The CDR3 nucleotides are TGCGGCGTTGAAGGGCCAGCGGGGCGGGATGAGCAGTTCTTC.

This clonotype has just a few counts. The chain uses TRBV7-2 and TRBJ2-3; no clear D gene. The CDR3 extends over 16 amino acids. The germline V and J ends were trimmed by 1 base and 0 bases, with 11 bases remaining between them. CDR1 SGHTA and CDR2 FQGNSA come from the germline V gene. The CDR3 is CASSLELAISTDTQYF. The CDR3 coding sequence is TGTGCCAGCAGCTTAGAACTGGCGATAAGCACAGATACGCAGTATTTT.

This sequence joins TRBV29-1 and TRBJ2-5, with D possibly TRBD1 on 7 matching bases. Per the germline V gene, CDR1 is SQVTM and CDR2 is ANQGSEA. Trimming took off 1 base at V and 4 bases at J, with 16 bases between the two ends. CDR3 length: 15 residues. The CDR3 DNA reads TGCAGCGTTGAAGTCAGGGGGGATATTCGAGAGACCCAGTACTTC. Translation: CSVEVRGDIRETQYF.

Remarks on this clonotype: The CDR3 does not end in the conserved phenylalanine or tryptophan, so this is likely a read error. The rearrangement joins TRBV11-2 to TRBJ1-5, with a weak D call TRBD1 (5 bases). Germline CDR1 and CDR2: SGHAT and FQNNGV. This CDR3 is built from 13 residues. DNA of the CDR3: TGTGCCAGCACCCAAGAGGGGCGTCAGTCCCAGCATTTA. Its translation is CASTQEGRQSQHL.

Comment on this clonotype: A much larger clone lies one base from this, so it may be a read error. The chain employs TRBV5-1 and TRBJ2-3; D may be TRBD2 (6 bases). The CDR3 consists of 15 residues. V gave up 5 bases and J gave up 1 base, with 14 bases separating them. The germline gives CDR1 SGHRS, CDR2 YFSETQ. The CDR3 reads CASSGAGLGTDTQYF. The CDR3 DNA is TGCGCCAGCAGTGGGGCGGGATTAGGCACAGATACGCAGTATTTT.

The gene calls are TRBV27 and TRBJ1-2; perhaps TRBD1 as D (5 bases). The CDR3 loop spans 14 amino acids. The germline CDR1 and CDR2 sequences are MNHEY and SMNVEV (reference sequence). Trimming pared 6 bases from V and 0 bases from J, leaving 11 bases between. Here the CDR3 reads CASRRGRANYGYTF. Written as DNA, the CDR3 is TGTGCCAGCAGACGGGGCAGAGCTAACTATGGCTACACCTTC.

Details on this clonotype: Since the CDR3 does not end with the conserved phenylalanine or tryptophan, this likely comes from a read error. The rearrangement links TRBV7-9 to TRBJ1-1, with D unresolved. Trimming removed 5 bases at V and 7 bases at J, with 14 bases between. Looked up from germline, CDR1 is SEHNR and CDR2 is FQNEAQ (reference sequence). The CDR3 covers 13 residues. In nucleotides, the CDR3 is TGTGCCAGCAGCCTAATGGAAGTCGGTGAAGCTTTCCTT. Its protein product is CASSLMEVGEAFL.

To note about this clonotype: The CDR3 does not end in the conserved phenylalanine or tryptophan, so this is likely a read error. The rearrangement joins TRBV6-1 to TRBJ2-6; no clear D. This CDR3 contains 14 residues. Per the germline V gene, CDR1 is MNHNS and CDR2 is SASEGT. Written as DNA, the CDR3 is TGTGCCAGCAGTGACAGCTCTGGGACCAACGTCCTGACTCTC. It is translated as CASSDSSGTNVLTL.

Note on this clonotype: A read error may account for a junction end that differs from germline. The rearrangement links TRBV11-2 to TRBJ2-2; 7 bases match TRBD1. There are 18 residues in the CDR3. CDR1 SGHAT and CDR2 FQNNGV come from the germline V gene. The CDR3 reads CARSRGGSYIANIGELFF. The DNA of the CDR3 is TGTGCCAGAAGCCGAGGGGGCTCTTATATCGCGAACATCGGGGAGCTGTTTTTT.

The chain recombines TRBV18 with TRBJ1-5, with 9 nucleotides matching TRBD1. Germline V gives CDR1 KGHSH, CDR2 LQKENI. The trim removed 3 bases at V and 9 bases at J, leaving 12 bases unmatched. The CDR3 extends over 16 amino acids. The DNA for the CDR3 is TGTGCCAGCTCACCTTGGGCGACAGGGGGGGATCGGCCCCAGCATTTT. This translates into CASSPWATGGDRPQHF.

A word on this clonotype: The junction and the germline gene differ at one end; a read error may be behind it. The CDR3 is CVSSSAGQPSCEQYF. CDR3 coding DNA: TGTGTCAGCAGCTCAGCGGGACAGCCCTCCTGCGAGCAGTACTTC. The V call is TRBV11-2, the J call TRBJ2-7; D possibly matches TRBD1 or TRBD2 (7 bases each). Germline assignment: CDR1 SGHAT and CDR2 FQNNGV. The CDR3 is made up of 15 amino acids.

Note on this clonotype: A junction boundary mismatches the germline segment, possibly from a read error. The gene calls are TRBV11-1 and TRBJ2-2, with D hard to call. Germline lookup yields CDR1 SGHAT and CDR2 FQDESV (reference sequence). The CDR3 spans 13 residues. CDR3 sequence (DNA): TGTGTCAGCAGCCTAGGACGCTCCGGGGAGCTGTTTTTT. It codes for CVSSLGRSGELFF.

As concerns this clonotype: A read error may be the cause here, since a much bigger clone is one base away. The rearrangement joins TRBV28 to TRBJ2-3, with TRBD2 matching over 7 bases. The CDR3 spans 14 residues. Losses at the gene ends were 6 bases for V and 2 bases for J; bases not matched to a gene: 5. Germline CDR1 reads MDHEN; CDR2 reads SYDVKM. The CDR3 nucleotides are TGTGCCAGCAGGCTAGCGGAATCCACAGATACGCAGTATTTT. Protein sequence: CASRLAESTDTQYF.

Concerning this clonotype: Mismatch with germline at one junction end may stem from a read error. The CDR3 here is CASSPGTGWNSLLHF. The DNA for the CDR3 is TGTGCCAGCAGTCCTGGTACAGGGTGGAATTCACTCCTCCACTTT. This chain uses TRBV12-3 or TRBV12-4 with TRBJ1-6; tentatively, D is TRBD1 (6 bases). CDR3 length: 15 residues.

This rearrangement joins TRBV6-5 to TRBJ2-2; 8 bases agree with TRBD2. Trimming took 0 bases from V and 10 from J; bases not matched to a gene: 7. Germline loops: CDR1 MNHEY, CDR2 SVGAGI. The CDR3 contains 15 residues. DNA for the CDR3: TGTGCCAGCAGTTACTCGGCCAGCGGGAGCGTGGAGCTGTTTTTT. As protein: CASSYSASGSVELFF.

This sequence joins TRBV29-1 and TRBJ2-3; the D is unclear. The CDR3 has 13 amino acids. The V gene's germline CDR1 is SQVTM and CDR2 ANQGSEA. This chain's CDR3 is CSADGGGTDTQYF. In DNA form, the CDR3 reads TGCAGTGCTGACGGTGGAGGCACAGATACGCAGTATTTT.

Regarding this clonotype: This may stem from a read error, because a much larger clone lies one nucleotide away. The V call is TRBV20-1, the J call TRBJ2-7; no firm D call. Germline CDR1 is DFQATT and CDR2 is SNEGSKA (reference sequence). The CDR3 totals 11 residues. Here the CDR3 DNA reads TGCAGTGCCCAGTCCTCCTACGAGCTGTACTTC. Translated: CSAQSSYELYF.

This clonotype was recorded many times. This chain links TRBV5-1 with TRBJ2-3, with D perhaps TRBD1 or TRBD2 (5 bases each). Trimming took 5 bases from V and 2 from J, leaving 18 bases between them. Germline V gives CDR1 SGHRS, CDR2 YFSETQ. The CDR3 is made up of 16 amino acids. In DNA, the CDR3 is TGCGCCAGCAGGAGGACGGGGCAGGGAGCCACAGATACGCAGTATTTT. Protein sequence: CASRRTGQGATDTQYF.

This clonotype has ten or more counts. The chain joins TRBV7-8 to TRBJ2-2; 8 nucleotides match TRBD2. V lost 5 bases to trimming and J lost 6 bases; unmatched junction nucleotides: 14. The CDR3 has 17 residues. Germline CDR1 SGHVS, CDR2 FQNEAQ. The CDR3 DNA reads as TGTGCCAGCAGCCGAACCCATAGCGGGAACGGCGCCGGGGAGCTGTTTTTT. Protein product: CASSRTHSGNGAGELFF. The variable domain in full, completed from reference TRBV7-8 and TRBJ2-2, reads GAGVSQSPRYKVAKRGQDVALRCDPISGHVSLFWYQQALGQGPEFLTYFQNEAQLDKSGLPSDRFFAERPEGSVSTLKIQRTQQEDSAVYLCASSRTHSGNGAGELFFGEGSRLTVL.

With regard to this clonotype: The CDR3 ends on some other residue instead of the conserved phenylalanine or tryptophan, so this is likely a read error. CDR3 residues: CASSLTGLAGGPTDTQYL. Written as DNA, the CDR3 is TGTGCCAGCAGCTTAACGGGATTAGCGGGAGGGCCGACAGATACGCAGTATCTT. This chain connects TRBV11-2 to TRBJ2-3, with 11 bases lining up with TRBD2. Germline CDR1 reads SGHAT; CDR2 reads FQNNGV. The CDR3 extends over 18 amino acids. The ends lost 2 bases at V and 3 bases at J; junction bases unmatched: 10.

For this clonotype: Because it lacks the conserved phenylalanine or tryptophan at the end, this CDR3 is likely a read error. This chain joins TRBV6-6 and TRBJ2-5; maybe TRBD1 (5 bases). V dropped 7 bases and J dropped 0 bases, with 9 bases sitting between them. Per the germline V gene, CDR1 is MNHNY and CDR2 is SVGAGI (reference sequence). This CDR3 is 13 amino acids long. CDR3 residues: CASIRGYQETQYL. The CDR3 region has the DNA TGTGCCAGCATAAGGGGTTACCAAGAGACCCAGTACTTA.

As to this clonotype: A read error may produce the germline difference seen at one junction end. The rearrangement joins TRBV11-2 to TRBJ2-3, with D possibly TRBD2 on 5 matching bases. The CDR3 loop spans 14 amino acids. CDR1 and CDR2 from the germline V gene are SGHAT and FQNNGV. The CDR3 loop reads CTSSLVGSTDAQHF. CDR3 coding DNA: TGTACCAGCAGCTTAGTTGGGAGCACAGATGCGCAGCATTTC.

This clonotype occurred a few times. The V and J genes are TRBV28 and TRBJ1-1, with D perhaps TRBD1 (5 bases). V dropped 3 bases and J dropped 4 bases, with 15 bases sitting between them. The CDR3 consists of 15 residues. Germline-derived CDR1 and CDR2 are MDHEN and SYDVKM. CDR3 amino acids: CASSFNQGSSTEAFF. DNA for the CDR3: TGTGCCAGCAGTTTTAACCAGGGTTCCTCCACTGAAGCTTTCTTT.

This clonotype was seen more than once but under ten times. One end of the junction varies from germline; a read error may be responsible. The chain links TRBV6-5 to TRBJ1-2; TRBD1 is a possible D gene (5 bases). Germline V lookup: CDR1 MNHEY, CDR2 SVGAGI. The CDR3 loop spans 11 amino acids. This chain's CDR3 is CVSSNRGGYTF. In DNA form, the CDR3 reads TGTGTCAGCAGCAATAGGGGTGGCTACACCTTC.

This clonotype showed up many times. Here the CDR3 DNA reads TGTGCCAGCAGCCCCCCCCGAGACCGGGACAGGAGATACTCTGGGGCCAACGTCCTGACTTTC. Translation: CASSPPRDRDRRYSGANVLTF. V and J are TRBV13 and TRBJ2-6; 8 bases line up with TRBD1. Losses at the gene ends were 5 bases for V and 0 bases for J; bases not matched to a gene: 18. The germline V gene encodes CDR1 PRHDT and CDR2 FYEKMQ (reference sequence). The CDR3 runs to 21 residues.

This clonotype was counted once. The gene calls are TRBV7-9 and TRBJ1-3; D gene unclear. Between the trimmed V and J ends, which lost 8 bases and 3 bases, there was a span of 14 bases. The germline V gene has CDR1 SEHNR and CDR2 FQNEAQ (reference sequence). CDR3 length equals 14 residues. CDR3 amino acids: CASGWVEVGNTIYF. The CDR3 nucleotides are TGTGCCAGCGGCTGGGTGGAAGTTGGAAACACCATATATTTT.

A note on this clonotype: A junction boundary mismatches the germline segment, possibly from a read error. The V call is TRBV6-2 or TRBV6-3, the J call TRBJ2-5; D is ambiguous. This CDR3 has 14 residues. CDR1 is MNHEY, CDR2 SVGEGT, per germline. This CDR3 is CVSSRLVVQETQYF. The CDR3 bases are TGTGTCAGCAGCCGGCTAGTGGTCCAAGAGACCCAGTACTTC.